This T cell receptor (beta chain) was recovered during a study of blood T cell repertoires in COVID-19. In the study's own analysis: Counts of nucleated cells, estimated from reference gene primer amplification, were obtained. Profiling relied on immunoSEQ multiplex PCR, and the TCRdb table lists in-frame clones only, not all of them. V and J calls and clone size are those listed in that table; D and trimming were worked out from the DNA. The sample includes some 320,000 clones, around 87% of them seen just once. Germline lookup yields CDR1 SGDLS and CDR2 YYNGEE. This CDR3 has 15 residues. Between the trimmed V and J ends, which lost 6 bases and 5 bases, there was a span of 19 bases. Researchers sorted participants into cohorts using their self-reported clinical history. Cohort 3 donors were reported recovered after two negative PCRs, clearance, or symptom resolution.

Sequenced material: PBMCs or T cells enriched from blood (not recorded which). The receptor was isolated from a woman aged 25-40 years who had recovered from COVID-19. V and J are TRBV9 and TRBJ2-3; possibly TRBD1 for D (5 bases). CDR3 loop: CASNPGFRVEDTQYF. CDR3 nucleotides: TGTGCCAGCAACCCCGGGTTCAGGGTCGAAGATACGCAGTATTTT.